The T cell receptor beta chain under discussion was sequenced for a study of T-cell reconstitution after alpha-beta-depleted transplantation in children. Preparation of the TCRbeta library used unique molecular identifiers. TCRdb itself ran the PCR reads through MiXCR, one entry per CDR3 protein. Of around 500,000 distinct CDR3 sequences in the sample, approximately 12% were seen once. The V and J ends lost 1 base and 6 bases respectively, with 17 bases between them. The CDR3 has 15 residues. CDR1 and CDR2 from the germline V gene are GTSNPN and SVGIG (reference sequence). The chain links TRBV30 to TRBJ2-3; maybe TRBD2 (6 bases). This TCR was sampled from a human donor who donated a stem cell graft to a child with combined immunodeficiency. The input for sequencing was PBMCs from the stem cell graft donor, taken from the stem cell graft. Here the CDR3 reads CAWSEDTLGRDTQYF. The CDR3 nucleotides read TGTGCCTGGAGTGAAGACACGCTGGGGAGGGATACGCAGTATTTT.